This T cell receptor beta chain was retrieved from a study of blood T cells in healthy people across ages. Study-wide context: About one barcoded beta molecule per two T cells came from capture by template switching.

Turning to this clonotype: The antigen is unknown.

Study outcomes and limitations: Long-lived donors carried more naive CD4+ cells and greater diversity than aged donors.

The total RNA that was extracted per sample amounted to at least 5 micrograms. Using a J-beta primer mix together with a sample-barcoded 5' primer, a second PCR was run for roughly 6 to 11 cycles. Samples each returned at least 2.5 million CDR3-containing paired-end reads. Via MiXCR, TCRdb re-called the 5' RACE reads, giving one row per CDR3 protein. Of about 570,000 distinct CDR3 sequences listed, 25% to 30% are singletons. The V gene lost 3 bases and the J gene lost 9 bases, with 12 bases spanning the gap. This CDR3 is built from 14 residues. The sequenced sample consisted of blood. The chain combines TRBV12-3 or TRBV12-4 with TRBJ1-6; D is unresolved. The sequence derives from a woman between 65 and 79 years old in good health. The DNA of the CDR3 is TGTGCCAGCAGTTTGGCGGTGCACCCTTCACCCCTCCACTTT. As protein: CASSLAVHPSPLHF.